A single T cell receptor beta chain is shown here with its context. Its antigen is not identified. Using immunoSEQ multiplex PCR, the repertoire was profiled, and TCRdb retains in-frame clones only, with some absent. The sample has about 2,200,000 clones; approximately 94% are singletons. The naive CD8 fraction comprised CD45RO-negative cells positively selected for CCR7 and excluded terminally differentiated effector memory CD45RA+ cells. The sample comes from a study of shared clonotypes between healthy human individuals. Study-wide background: The donor pool was made up of a couple of women and a few men aged 18 to 49. Study-level results: Against clonotypes common to all four donors, non-shared ones had lower generation probabilities. Only blood samples were collected, and tissue repertoires likely differ. Several donors held approximately 4.6% of naive CD4 clonotypes in common.

CDR3 length: 16 amino acids. CDR1 is PRHDT and CDR2 is FYEKMQ in the germline V gene (reference sequence). The junction had 11 bases not matched to a gene; V was cut back by 5 bases and J by 4 bases. The V call is TRBV13, the J call TRBJ2-1; 7 positions match TRBD2. The receptor was derived from a man between 18 and 35 years old in good health. Some clones in this sample may be carry-over from other donors' samples. Specimen: naive CD8+ T cells from PBMCs. This chain's CDR3 is CASSLEASGIYNEQFF. The CDR3 DNA reads as TGTGCCAGCAGCCTTGAGGCTAGCGGCATTTACAATGAGCAGTTCTTC.